This note documents a single T cell receptor beta chain sequence. The antigen it recognizes is unknown. Base quality data are lacking; no much larger clone is found one base away. The collaborating institutions used their own protocols to collect whole blood in K2EDTA tubes. Collaborator samples were shipped for TCRbeta analysis as frozen whole blood, isolated PBMCs, or DNA extracted from either sample type. TCRbeta CDR3 regions were amplified from genomic DNA by means of the immunoSEQ Assay, a bias-controlled multiplex PCR. The study's own analysis went as follows. The number of nucleated cells in each sample was estimated from the amplification of reference gene primers within the assay. To quantify the absolute abundance of each unique TCRbeta CDR3 rearrangement, sequence reads were collapsed and filtered. Productive Simpson clonality was computed per sample as the square root of Simpson's diversity index over productive rearrangements. TCRdb carries this immuneACCESS record with in-frame sequences only. Its versions omit some clonotypes, under half of them owing to an unresolved V gene in the studies checked, with the rest unexplained. V and J calls plus clone size are reproduced from that table; the DNA served to infer D and trimming. The sample has 130,000 to 150,000 clones on record, roughly 84% of them singletons. The biggest ten clones account for 9.5% to 13% of the sample.

These data are taken from a study of blood T cell repertoires in COVID-19 (dated by TCRdb to about 2020). Regarding the research as a whole: The collaborator samples originated in the United States, Italy and Spain and spanned the acute and convalescent phases of COVID-19. The material from the prospective study consisted of cDNA or gDNA derived from T cells, B-cell-depleted T cells, or PBMCs. Deeply sampled blood TCRbeta repertoires from subjects exposed to, actively infected with, or recovered from COVID-19 were included in the dataset. The repertoires were released in a freely available public database intended as a resource for research on the immune response to SARS-CoV-2. The samples were drawn from the first 160 participants of the ongoing ImmuneRACE study and from some 1,300 subjects provided by 6 global collaborators. A de-identified subject ID, COVID-19 status, age in years and sex were almost always included in the sample metadata. Where available, HLA class I and class II types were taken from metadata supplied by the sample provider and were not determined by assay-based typing. Study-level results and caveats: Clinical and demographic metadata were provided uncurated, with the amount varying by source and participant.

V is shortened by 6 bases, J by 10 bases, and the region joining them spans 15 bases. Counted from cysteine to phenylalanine, this CDR3 has 12 amino acids. Only the CDR3 portion is preserved as DNA: 36 bases, with reading frame beginning at the first base. The germline V gene (reference sequence) gives CDR1 as LNHDA and CDR2 as SQIVND. The specimen was peripheral blood. The chain links TRBV19 with TRBJ1-1; D gene: possibly TRBD1, on 5 matching bases. This TCR came from a man aged 55 to 69 with active or convalescent COVID-19. Here is the DNA: TGTGCCAGTAGCCTTGACAGCGATCTAGCTTTCTTT. The translation is CASSLDSDLAFF. When the CDR3 is completed using the reference TRBV19 and TRBJ1-1 genes on either side, the full variable domain is DGGITQSPKYLFRKEGQNVTLSCEQNLNHDAMYWYRQDPGQGLRLIYYSQIVNDFQKGDIAEGYSVSREKKESFPLTVTSAQKNPTAFYLCASSLDSDLAFFGQGTRLTVV.